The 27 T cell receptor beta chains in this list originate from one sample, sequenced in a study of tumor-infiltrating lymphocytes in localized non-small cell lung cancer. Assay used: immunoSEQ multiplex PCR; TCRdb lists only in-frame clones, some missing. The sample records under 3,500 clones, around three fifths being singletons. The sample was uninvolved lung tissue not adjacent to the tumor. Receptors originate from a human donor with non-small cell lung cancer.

This chain's CDR3 is CASSAWGSGRTKPPAYNEQFF. Here the CDR3 DNA reads TGTGCCAGCAGCGCTTGGGGTAGCGGGAGGACCAAACCTCCCGCCTACAATGAGCAGTTCTTC. The chain is built from TRBV9 and TRBJ2-1, with 10 bases matching TRBD2. The ends lost 3 bases at V and 2 bases at J; junction bases unmatched: 20. Germline V lookup: CDR1 SGDLS, CDR2 YYNGEE. This CDR3 comprises 21 residues.

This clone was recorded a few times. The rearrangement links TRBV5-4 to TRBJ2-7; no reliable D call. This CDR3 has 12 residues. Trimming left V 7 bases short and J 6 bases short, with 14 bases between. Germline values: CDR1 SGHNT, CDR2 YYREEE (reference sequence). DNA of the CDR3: TGTGCCAGCCGATCCGAGCGCTCCGAGCAGTACTTC. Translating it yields CASRSERSEQYF.

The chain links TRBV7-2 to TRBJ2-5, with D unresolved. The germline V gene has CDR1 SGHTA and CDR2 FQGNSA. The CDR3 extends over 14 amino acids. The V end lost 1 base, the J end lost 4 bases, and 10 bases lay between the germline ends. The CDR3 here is CASSLDGSRETQYF. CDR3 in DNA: TGTGCCAGCAGCTTAGATGGCAGTCGAGAGACCCAGTACTTC. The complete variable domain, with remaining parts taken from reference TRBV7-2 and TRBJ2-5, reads GAGVSQSPSNKVTEKGKDVELRCDPISGHTALYWYRQSLGQGLEFLIYFQGNSAPDKSGLPSDRFSAERTGGSVSTLTIQRTQQEDSAVYLCASSLDGSRETQYFGPGTRLLVL.

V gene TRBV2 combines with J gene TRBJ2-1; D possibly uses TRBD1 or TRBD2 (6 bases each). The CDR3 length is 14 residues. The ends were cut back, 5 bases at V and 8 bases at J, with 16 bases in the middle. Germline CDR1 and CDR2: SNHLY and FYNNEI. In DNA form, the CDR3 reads TGTGCCAGCAGTCGCCTTATCGGGGGCGATGAGCAGTTCTTC. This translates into CASSRLIGGDEQFF.

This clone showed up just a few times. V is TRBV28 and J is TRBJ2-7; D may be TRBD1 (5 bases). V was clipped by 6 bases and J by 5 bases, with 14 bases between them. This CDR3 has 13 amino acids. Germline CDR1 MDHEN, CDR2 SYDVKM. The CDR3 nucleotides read TGTGCCAGCAGCTCCGGACATCTCCACGAGCAGTACTTC. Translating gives CASSSGHLHEQYF.

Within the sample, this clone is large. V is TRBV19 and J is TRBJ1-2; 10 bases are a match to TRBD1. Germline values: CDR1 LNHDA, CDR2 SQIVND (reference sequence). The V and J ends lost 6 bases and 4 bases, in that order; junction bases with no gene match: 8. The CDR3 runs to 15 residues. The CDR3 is CASSPDRGWGYGYTF. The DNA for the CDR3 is TGTGCCAGTAGCCCGGACAGGGGGTGGGGCTATGGCTACACCTTC. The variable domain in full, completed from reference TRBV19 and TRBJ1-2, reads DGGITQSPKYLFRKEGQNVTLSCEQNLNHDAMYWYRQDPGQGLRLIYYSQIVNDFQKGDIAEGYSVSREKKESFPLTVTSAQKNPTAFYLCASSPDRGWGYGYTFGSGTRLTVV.

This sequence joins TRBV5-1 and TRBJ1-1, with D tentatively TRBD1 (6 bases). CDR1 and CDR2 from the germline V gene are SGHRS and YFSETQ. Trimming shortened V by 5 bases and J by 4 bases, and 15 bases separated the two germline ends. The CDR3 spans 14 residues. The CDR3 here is CASSTAWGATEAFF. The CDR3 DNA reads TGCGCCAGCAGTACCGCTTGGGGGGCCACTGAAGCTTTCTTT.

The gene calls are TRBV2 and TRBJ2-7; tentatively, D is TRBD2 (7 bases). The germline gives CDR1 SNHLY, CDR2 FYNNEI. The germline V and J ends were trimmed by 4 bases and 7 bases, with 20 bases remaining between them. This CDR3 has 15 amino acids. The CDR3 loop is CASSARGLLRGEQYF. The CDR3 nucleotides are TGTGCCAGCAGTGCCAGGGGACTACTCCGCGGGGAGCAGTACTTC.

The CDR3 region is CASSPTLQGSADTQYF. In DNA, the CDR3 is TGCGCCAGCAGTCCAACTCTTCAGGGCTCGGCAGATACGCAGTATTTT. The chain has TRBV4-1 and TRBJ2-3, with D maybe TRBD1 (5 bases). CDR3 length: 16 amino acids. Trimming stripped 6 bases from V and 4 bases from J, with 20 bases between. Germline-derived CDR1 and CDR2 are MGHRA and YSYEKL.

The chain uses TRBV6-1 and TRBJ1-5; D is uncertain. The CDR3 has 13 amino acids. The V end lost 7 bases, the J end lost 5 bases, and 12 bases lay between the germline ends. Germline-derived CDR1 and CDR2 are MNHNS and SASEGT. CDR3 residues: CASTGFLDQPQHF. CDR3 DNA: TGTGCCAGCACCGGGTTTCTCGATCAGCCCCAGCATTTT.

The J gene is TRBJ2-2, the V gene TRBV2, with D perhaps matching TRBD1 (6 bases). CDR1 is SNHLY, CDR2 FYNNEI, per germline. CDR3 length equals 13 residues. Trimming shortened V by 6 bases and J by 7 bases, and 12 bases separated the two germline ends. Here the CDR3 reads CASSRGSHGELFF. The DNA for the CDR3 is TGTGCCAGCAGCAGGGGAAGTCACGGGGAGCTGTTTTTT.

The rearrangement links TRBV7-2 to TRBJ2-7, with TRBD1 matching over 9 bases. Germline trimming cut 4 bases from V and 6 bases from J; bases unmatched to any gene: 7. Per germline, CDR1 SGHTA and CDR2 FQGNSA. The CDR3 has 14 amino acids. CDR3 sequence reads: CASSSTRDRVEQYF. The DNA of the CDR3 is TGTGCCAGCAGCTCTACCCGGGACAGGGTCGAGCAGTACTTC.

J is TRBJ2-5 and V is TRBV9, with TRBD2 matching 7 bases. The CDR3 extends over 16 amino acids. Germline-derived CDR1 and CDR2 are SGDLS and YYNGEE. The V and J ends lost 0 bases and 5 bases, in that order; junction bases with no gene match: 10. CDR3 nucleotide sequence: TGTGCCAGCAGCGTAGAAAATGCCCCAGCGGGGGAGACCCAGTACTTC. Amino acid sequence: CASSVENAPAGETQYF.

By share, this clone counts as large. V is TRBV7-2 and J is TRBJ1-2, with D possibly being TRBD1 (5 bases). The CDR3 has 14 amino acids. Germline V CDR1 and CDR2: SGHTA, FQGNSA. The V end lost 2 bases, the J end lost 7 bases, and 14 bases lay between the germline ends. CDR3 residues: CASSLTTGGGGYTF. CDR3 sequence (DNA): TGTGCCAGCAGCTTAACTACAGGAGGAGGTGGCTACACCTTC.

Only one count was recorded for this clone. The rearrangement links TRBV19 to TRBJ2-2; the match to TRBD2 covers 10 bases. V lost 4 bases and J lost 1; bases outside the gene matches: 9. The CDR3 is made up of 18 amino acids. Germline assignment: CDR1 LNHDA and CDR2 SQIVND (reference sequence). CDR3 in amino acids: CASSSPYRTSGNTGELFF. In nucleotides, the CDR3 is TGTGCCAGTAGTAGTCCCTATCGGACTAGCGGGAACACCGGGGAGCTGTTTTTT.

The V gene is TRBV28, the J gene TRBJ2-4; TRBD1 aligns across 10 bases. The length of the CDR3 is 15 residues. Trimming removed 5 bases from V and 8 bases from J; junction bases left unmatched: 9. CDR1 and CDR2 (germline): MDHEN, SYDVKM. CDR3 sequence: CASSPRQGASDIQYF. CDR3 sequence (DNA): TGTGCCAGCAGTCCAAGACAGGGGGCGTCGGACATTCAGTACTTC. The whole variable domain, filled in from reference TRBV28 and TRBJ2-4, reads DVKVTQSSRYLVKRTGEKVFLECVQDMDHENMFWYRQDPGLGLRLIYFSYDVKMKEKGDIPEGYSVSREKKERFSLILESASTNQTSMYLCASSPRQGASDIQYFGAGTRLSVL.

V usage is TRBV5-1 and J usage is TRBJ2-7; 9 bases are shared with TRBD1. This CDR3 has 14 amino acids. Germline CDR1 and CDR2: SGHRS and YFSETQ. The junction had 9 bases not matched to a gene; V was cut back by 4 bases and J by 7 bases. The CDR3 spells CASSGGTGIEEQYF. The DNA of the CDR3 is TGCGCCAGCAGCGGCGGGACAGGGATAGAAGAGCAGTACTTC.

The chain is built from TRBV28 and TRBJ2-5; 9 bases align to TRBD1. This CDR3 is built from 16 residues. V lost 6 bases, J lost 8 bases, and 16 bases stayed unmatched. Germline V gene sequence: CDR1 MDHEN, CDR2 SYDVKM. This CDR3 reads CASSSRDRALKATQYF. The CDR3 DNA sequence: TGTGCCAGCAGCTCTCGGGACAGGGCTCTAAAAGCCACCCAGTACTTC. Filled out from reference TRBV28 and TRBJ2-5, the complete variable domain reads DVKVTQSSRYLVKRTGEKVFLECVQDMDHENMFWYRQDPGLGLRLIYFSYDVKMKEKGDIPEGYSVSREKKERFSLILESASTNQTSMYLCASSSRDRALKATQYFGPGTRLLVL.

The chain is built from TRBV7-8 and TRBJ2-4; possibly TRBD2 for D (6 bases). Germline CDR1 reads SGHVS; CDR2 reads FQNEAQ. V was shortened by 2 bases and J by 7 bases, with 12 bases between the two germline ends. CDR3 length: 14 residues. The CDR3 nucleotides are TGTGCCAGCAGCTTAACCGGAGGGCCGAACATTCAGTACTTC. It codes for CASSLTGGPNIQYF.

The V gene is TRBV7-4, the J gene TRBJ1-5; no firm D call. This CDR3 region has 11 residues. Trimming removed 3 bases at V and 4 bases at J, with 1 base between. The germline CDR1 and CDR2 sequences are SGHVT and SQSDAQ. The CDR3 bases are TGTGCCAGCAGCTTGAATCAGCCCCAGCATTTT. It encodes CASSLNQPQHF.

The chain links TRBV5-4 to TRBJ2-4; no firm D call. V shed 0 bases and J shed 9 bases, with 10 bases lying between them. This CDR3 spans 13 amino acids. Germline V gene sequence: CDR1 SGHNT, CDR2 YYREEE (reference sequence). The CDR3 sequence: CASSLDGGGIQYF. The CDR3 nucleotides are TGTGCCAGCAGCTTGGACGGCGGTGGCATTCAGTACTTC.

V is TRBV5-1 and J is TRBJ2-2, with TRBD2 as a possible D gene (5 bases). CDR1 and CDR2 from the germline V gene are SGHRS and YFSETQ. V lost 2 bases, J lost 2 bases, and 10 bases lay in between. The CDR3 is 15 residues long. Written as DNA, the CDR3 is TGCGCCAGCAGCTTTGACGGGGTAAACACCGGGGAGCTGTTTTTT. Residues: CASSFDGVNTGELFF.

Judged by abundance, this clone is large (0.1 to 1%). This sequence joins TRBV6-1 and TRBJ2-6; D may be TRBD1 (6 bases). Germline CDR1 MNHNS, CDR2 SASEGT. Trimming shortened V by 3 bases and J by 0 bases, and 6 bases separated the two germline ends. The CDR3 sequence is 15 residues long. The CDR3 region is CASSEDSSGANVLTF. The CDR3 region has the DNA TGTGCCAGCAGTGAGGACAGCTCTGGGGCCAACGTCCTGACTTTC.

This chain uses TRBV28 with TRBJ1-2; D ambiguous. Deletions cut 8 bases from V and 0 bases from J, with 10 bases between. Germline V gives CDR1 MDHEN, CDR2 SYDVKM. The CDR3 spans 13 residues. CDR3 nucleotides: TGTGCCAGCGCACCCACAGCTAACTATGGCTACACCTTC. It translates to CASAPTANYGYTF.

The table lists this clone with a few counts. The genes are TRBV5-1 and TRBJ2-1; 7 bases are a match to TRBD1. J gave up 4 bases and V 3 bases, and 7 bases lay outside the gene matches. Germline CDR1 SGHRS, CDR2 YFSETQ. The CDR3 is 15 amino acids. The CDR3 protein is CASSSGTDFYNEQFF. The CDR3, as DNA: TGCGCCAGCAGCTCCGGGACAGACTTTTACAATGAGCAGTTCTTC.

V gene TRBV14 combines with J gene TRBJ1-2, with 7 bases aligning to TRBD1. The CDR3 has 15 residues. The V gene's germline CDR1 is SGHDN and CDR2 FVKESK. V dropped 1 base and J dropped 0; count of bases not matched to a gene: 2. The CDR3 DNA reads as TGTGCCAGCAGCCAAGGGGACAGCACTAACTATGGCTACACCTTC. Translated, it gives CASSQGDSTNYGYTF.

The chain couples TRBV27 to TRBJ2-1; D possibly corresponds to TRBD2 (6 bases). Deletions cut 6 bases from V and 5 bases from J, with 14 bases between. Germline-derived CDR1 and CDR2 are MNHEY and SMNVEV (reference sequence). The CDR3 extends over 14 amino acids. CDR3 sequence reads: CASRPGPGDNEQFF. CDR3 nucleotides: TGTGCCAGCAGACCGGGCCCGGGAGACAATGAGCAGTTCTTC.